The T cell receptor beta chain described here comes from a study of cytomegalovirus exposure and HLA in healthy donors. Germline lookup yields CDR1 SGHTA and CDR2 FQGNSA. This CDR3 spans 15 amino acids. J was trimmed by 7 bases and V by 5 bases; bases with no gene match: 11. The PCR made use of 60 Vbeta and 13 Jbeta primers. Here immunoSEQ multiplex PCR was the method, and the copy in TCRdb shows in-frame clones only, minus some. The sample carries approximately 160,000 clones, approximately 77% recorded once. This receptor was identified in a young man in good health and CMV-seronegative. The material sequenced was PBMCs. The rearrangement joins TRBV7-2 to TRBJ2-1; TRBD2 agrees at 7 bases. The CDR3 nucleotides are TGTGCCAGCAGCATCACTAGCGCCCAAGGGAATGAGCAGTTCTTC. Translated: CASSITSAQGNEQFF.